These T cell receptor beta chains were read from a single sample in a study of cytomegalovirus exposure and HLA in healthy donors. Sequencing used immunoSEQ multiplex PCR; TCRdb keeps in-frame clones, though not all of them. The sample carries some 150,000 clones, about 78% recorded once. The sample comprised PBMCs. All receptors come from a male donor in good health and CMV-seronegative. Both conserved end residues are part of each CDR3. Each record gives: clone size, V gene, D gene, J gene, CDR3 DNA, CDR3 protein. A D gene is named only where the DNA matches it firmly. The size of a clone is reported for some rows only, either as once, few or many, or as a class for expanded clones.

NA,TRBV6-1,NA,TRBJ1-1,TGTGCCAGCAGTGCAACTATGGGGGCCGGTGAAGCTTTCTTT,CASSATMGAGEAFF
NA,TRBV6-5,NA,TRBJ1-2,TGTGCCGGCAAAGGAACCGGAGCTAACTATGGCTACACCTTC,CAGKGTGANYGYTF
NA,TRBV28,NA,TRBJ1-5,TGTGCCAGCAGTTTTGGGGGAGCGGGCCAGCCCCAGCATTTT,CASSFGGAGQPQHF
NA,TRBV5-1,NA,TRBJ2-2,TGCGCCAGCAGCTTGGGTAGGAGGATGGACGGGGAGCTGTTTTTT,CASSLGRRMDGELFF
NA,TRBV5-1,NA,TRBJ1-2,TGCGCCAGCAGCCACCTCACAGGGAATAACTATGGCTACACCTTC,CASSHLTGNNYGYTF
few,TRBV7-2,TRBD1,TRBJ2-7,TGTGCCAGCAGCAGACAGGGGACCGAGCAGTACTTC,CASSRQGTEQYF
NA,TRBV6-5,NA,TRBJ1-5,TGTGCCAGCACCCCGACAGGAGACAATCAGCCCCAGCATTTT,CASTPTGDNQPQHF
NA,TRBV29-1,NA,TRBJ2-1,TGCAGCGTGTGGGGGCCAAATGAGCAGTTCTTC,CSVWGPNEQFF
NA,TRBV7-9,NA,TRBJ2-7,TGTGCCAGCAGGACAGTTGGCCACGAGCAGTACTTC,CASRTVGHEQYF
NA,TRBV11-2,NA,TRBJ2-3,TGTGCCAGCAGTCCCCTAGGGGATTTTACAGATACGCAGTATTTT,CASSPLGDFTDTQYF
NA,TRBV2,NA,TRBJ1-5,TGTGCCAGCACATCCGGGGATCAGCCCCAGCATTTT,CASTSGDQPQHF
NA,TRBV4-3,TRBD2,TRBJ2-7,TGCGCCAGCAGCCCAGGACTAGCGGGCAGCTACGAGCAGTACTTC,CASSPGLAGSYEQYF
NA,TRBV10-3,TRBD2,TRBJ2-3,TGTGCCATCAGTGAGCCGGCGGGACTAAACACAGATACGCAGTATTTT,CAISEPAGLNTDTQYF
NA,TRBV5-8,NA,TRBJ1-5,TGTGCCAGCAGCTTCGACAGCACGCTAGGGCCCCAGCATTTT,CASSFDSTLGPQHF
NA,TRBV7-8,NA,TRBJ1-2,TGTGCCAGCAGCCCGAGCGGGGGGGGGACAAAGGCTAACTATGGCTACACCTTC,CASSPSGGGTKANYGYTF
once,TRBV30,TRBD1,TRBJ2-7,TGTGCCGCGGTAACAGGGGTTGGATACGAGCAGTACTTC,CAAVTGVGYEQYF
NA,TRBV7-6,TRBD1,TRBJ1-6,TGTGCCAGCAGCTTGAACACAGGGGCACCCCTCCACTTT,CASSLNTGAPLHF
NA,TRBV13,TRBD2,TRBJ2-5,TGTGCCAGCAGGGGGTCTAGCGGTGGGGAGACCCAGTACTTC,CASRGSSGGETQYF
NA,TRBV6-1,TRBD1,TRBJ1-5,TGTGCCAGCAGAGGGACAGGTAGCAATCAGCCCCAGCATTTT,CASRGTGSNQPQHF
few,TRBV7-3,TRBD1,TRBJ2-6,TGTGCCAGCAGCATCCCGGGACAGGGGTCCGGGGCCAACGTCCTGACTTTC,CASSIPGQGSGANVLTF
NA,TRBV19,TRBD2,TRBJ2-3,TGTGCCAGTAGTAAACGACTAGCGGGGACTAGCACAGATACGCAGTATTTT,CASSKRLAGTSTDTQYF
NA,TRBV7-2,TRBD1,TRBJ2-7,TGTGCCAGCAGCTTTAGAGGGGGCCGCGACGAGCAGTACTTC,CASSFRGGRDEQYF
once,TRBV9,NA,TRBJ1-1,TGTGCCAGCAGCGTAGGAGGGACTGAAGCCTTCTTT,CASSVGGTEAFF
NA,TRBV6-5,NA,TRBJ2-1,TGTGCCAGCAGCCTACAGGGCAATGAGCAGTTCTTC,CASSLQGNEQFF
NA,TRBV7-2,TRBD1,TRBJ1-3,TGTGCCAGCAGCTCCCAGGGACAGGGATTCGCTGGAAACACCATATATTTT,CASSSQGQGFAGNTIYF
NA,TRBV7-9,TRBD2,TRBJ2-1,TGTGCCAGCAGCGCCTCTAGCGGTGAGCAGTTCTTC,CASSASSGEQFF
NA,TRBV15,TRBD1,TRBJ1-1,TGTGCCACCAGCAGCTACAGGGGCACCACTGAAGCTTTCTTT,CATSSYRGTTEAFF
few,TRBV7-9,NA,TRBJ2-3,TGTGCCAGCAGCTTAAGCGGACAGTCTAGCACAGATACGCAGTATTTT,CASSLSGQSSTDTQYF